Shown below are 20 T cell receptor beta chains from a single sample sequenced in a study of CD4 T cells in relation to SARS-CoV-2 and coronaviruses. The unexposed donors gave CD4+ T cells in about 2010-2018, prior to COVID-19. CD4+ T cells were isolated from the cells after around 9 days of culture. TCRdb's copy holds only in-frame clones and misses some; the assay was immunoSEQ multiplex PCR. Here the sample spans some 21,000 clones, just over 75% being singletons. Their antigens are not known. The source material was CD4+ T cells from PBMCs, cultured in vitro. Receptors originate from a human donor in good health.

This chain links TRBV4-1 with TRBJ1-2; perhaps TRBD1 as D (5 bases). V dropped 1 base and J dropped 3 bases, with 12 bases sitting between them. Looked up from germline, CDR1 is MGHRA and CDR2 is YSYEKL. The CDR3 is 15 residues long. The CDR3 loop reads CASSQAGQGDYGYTF. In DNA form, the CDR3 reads TGCGCCAGCAGCCAAGCGGGTCAGGGTGACTATGGCTACACCTTC.

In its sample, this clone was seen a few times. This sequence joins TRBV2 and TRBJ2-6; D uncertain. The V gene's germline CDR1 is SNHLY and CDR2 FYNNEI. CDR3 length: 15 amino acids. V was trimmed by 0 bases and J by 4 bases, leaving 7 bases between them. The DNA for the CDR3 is TGTGCCAGCAGTGAAGCGGGCACCGGGGCCAACGTCCTGACTTTC. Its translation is CASSEAGTGANVLTF.

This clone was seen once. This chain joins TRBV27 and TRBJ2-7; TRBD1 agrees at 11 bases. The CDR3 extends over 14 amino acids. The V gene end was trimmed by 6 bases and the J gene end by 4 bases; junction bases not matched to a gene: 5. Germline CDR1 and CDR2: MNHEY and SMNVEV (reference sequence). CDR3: CASSHGQGAYEQYF. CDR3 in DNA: TGTGCCAGCAGCCACGGACAGGGGGCTTACGAGCAGTACTTC.

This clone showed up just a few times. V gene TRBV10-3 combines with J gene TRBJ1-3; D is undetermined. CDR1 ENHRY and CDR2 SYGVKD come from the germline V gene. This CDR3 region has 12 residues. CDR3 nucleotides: TGTGCGACCATCAGCTCTGGAAACACCATATATTTT. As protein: CATISSGNTIYF.

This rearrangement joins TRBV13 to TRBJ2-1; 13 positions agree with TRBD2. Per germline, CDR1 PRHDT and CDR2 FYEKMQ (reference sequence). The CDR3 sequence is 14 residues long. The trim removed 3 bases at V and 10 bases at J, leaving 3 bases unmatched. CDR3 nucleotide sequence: TGTGCCAGCAGCTTGTCGGGACTAGCGGGGGAGCAGTTCTTC. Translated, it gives CASSLSGLAGEQFF.

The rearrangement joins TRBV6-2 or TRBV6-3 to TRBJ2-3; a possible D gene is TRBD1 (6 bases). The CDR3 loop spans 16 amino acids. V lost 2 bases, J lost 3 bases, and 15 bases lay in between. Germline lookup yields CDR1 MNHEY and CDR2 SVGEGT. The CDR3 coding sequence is TGTGCCAGCAGTTACGCCGCAGGGGTAGGGACAGATACGCAGTATTTT. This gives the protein CASSYAAGVGTDTQYF.

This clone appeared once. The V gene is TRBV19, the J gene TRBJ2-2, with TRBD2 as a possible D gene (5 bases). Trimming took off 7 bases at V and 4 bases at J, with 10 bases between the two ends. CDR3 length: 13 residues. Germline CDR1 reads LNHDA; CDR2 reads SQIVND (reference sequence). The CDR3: CASTLAGTGELFF. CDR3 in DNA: TGTGCCAGTACCCTAGCTGGCACCGGGGAGCTGTTTTTT.

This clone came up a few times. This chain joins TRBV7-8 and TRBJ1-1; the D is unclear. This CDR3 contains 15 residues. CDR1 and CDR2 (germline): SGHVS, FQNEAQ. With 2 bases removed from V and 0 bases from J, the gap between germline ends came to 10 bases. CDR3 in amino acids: CASSLMGAMNTEAFF. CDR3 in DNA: TGTGCCAGCAGCTTAATGGGCGCGATGAACACTGAAGCTTTCTTT. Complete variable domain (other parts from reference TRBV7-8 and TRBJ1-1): GAGVSQSPRYKVAKRGQDVALRCDPISGHVSLFWYQQALGQGPEFLTYFQNEAQLDKSGLPSDRFFAERPEGSVSTLKIQRTQQEDSAVYLCASSLMGAMNTEAFFGQGTRLTVV.

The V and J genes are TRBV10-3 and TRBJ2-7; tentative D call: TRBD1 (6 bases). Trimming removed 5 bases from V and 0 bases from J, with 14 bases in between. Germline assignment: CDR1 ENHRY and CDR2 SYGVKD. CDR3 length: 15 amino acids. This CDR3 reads CAISQDRISSYEQYF. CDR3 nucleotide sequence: TGTGCCATCAGTCAGGACAGAATAAGCTCCTACGAGCAGTACTTC.

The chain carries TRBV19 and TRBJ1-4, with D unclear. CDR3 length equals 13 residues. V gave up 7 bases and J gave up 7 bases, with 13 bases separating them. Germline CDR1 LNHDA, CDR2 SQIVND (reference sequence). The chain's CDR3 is CASTSLDGEKLFF. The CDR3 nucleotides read TGTGCCAGTACCTCTTTGGACGGTGAAAAACTGTTTTTT. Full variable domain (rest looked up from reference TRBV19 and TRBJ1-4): DGGITQSPKYLFRKEGQNVTLSCEQNLNHDAMYWYRQDPGQGLRLIYYSQIVNDFQKGDIAEGYSVSREKKESFPLTVTSAQKNPTAFYLCASTSLDGEKLFFGSGTQLSVL.

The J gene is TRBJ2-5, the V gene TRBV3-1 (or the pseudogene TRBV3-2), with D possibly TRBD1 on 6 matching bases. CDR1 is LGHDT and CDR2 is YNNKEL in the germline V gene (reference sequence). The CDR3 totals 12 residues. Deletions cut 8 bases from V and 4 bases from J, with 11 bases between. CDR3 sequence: CASGRGGETQYF. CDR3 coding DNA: TGTGCCAGCGGAAGAGGGGGAGAGACCCAGTACTTC.

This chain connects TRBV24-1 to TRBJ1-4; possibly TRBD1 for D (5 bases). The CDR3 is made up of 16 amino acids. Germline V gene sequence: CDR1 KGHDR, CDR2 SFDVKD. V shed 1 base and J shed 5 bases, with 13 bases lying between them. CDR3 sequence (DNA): TGTGCCACCAGTGATTTCCGCGGGGCGATAAATGAAAAACTGTTTTTT. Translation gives CATSDFRGAINEKLFF.

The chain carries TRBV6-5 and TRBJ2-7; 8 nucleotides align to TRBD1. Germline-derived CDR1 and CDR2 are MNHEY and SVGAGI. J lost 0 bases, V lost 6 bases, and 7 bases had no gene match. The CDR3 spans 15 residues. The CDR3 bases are TGTGCCAGCAGCCGAACAGGGGGGAGCTCCTACGAGCAGTACTTC. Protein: CASSRTGGSSYEQYF.

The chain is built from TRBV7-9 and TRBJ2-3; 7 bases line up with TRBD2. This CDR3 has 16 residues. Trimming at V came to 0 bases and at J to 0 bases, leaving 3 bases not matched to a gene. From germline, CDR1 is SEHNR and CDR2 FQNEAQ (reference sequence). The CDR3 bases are TGTGCCAGCAGCTTAGCGGGCGGGGGTAGCACAGATACGCAGTATTTT. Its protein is CASSLAGGGSTDTQYF.

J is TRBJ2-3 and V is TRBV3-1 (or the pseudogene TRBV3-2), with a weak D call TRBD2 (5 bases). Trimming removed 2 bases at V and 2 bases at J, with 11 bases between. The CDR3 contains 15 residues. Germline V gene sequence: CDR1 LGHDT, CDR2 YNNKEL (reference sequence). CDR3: CASSQIGGYTDTQYF. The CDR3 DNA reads TGTGCCAGCAGCCAAATTGGCGGGTACACAGATACGCAGTATTTT.

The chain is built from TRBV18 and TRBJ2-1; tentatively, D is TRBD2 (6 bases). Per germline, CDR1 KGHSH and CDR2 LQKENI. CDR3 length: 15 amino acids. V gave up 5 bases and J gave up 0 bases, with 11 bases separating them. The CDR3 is CASSAGPSSYNEQFF. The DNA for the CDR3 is TGTGCCAGCTCAGCGGGACCGAGCTCCTACAATGAGCAGTTCTTC. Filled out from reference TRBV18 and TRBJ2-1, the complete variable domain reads NAGVMQNPRHLVRRRGQEARLRCSPMKGHSHVYWYRQLPEEGLKFMVYLQKENIIDESGMPKERFSAEFPKEGPSILRIQQVVRGDSAAYFCASSAGPSSYNEQFFGPGTRLTVL.

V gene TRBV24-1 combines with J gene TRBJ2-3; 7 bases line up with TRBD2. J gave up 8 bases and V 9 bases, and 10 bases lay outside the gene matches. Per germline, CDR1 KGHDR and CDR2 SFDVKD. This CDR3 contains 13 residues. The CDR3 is CATRGGSAGTQYF. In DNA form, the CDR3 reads TGTGCCACCCGGGGCGGGAGTGCCGGTACGCAGTATTTT.

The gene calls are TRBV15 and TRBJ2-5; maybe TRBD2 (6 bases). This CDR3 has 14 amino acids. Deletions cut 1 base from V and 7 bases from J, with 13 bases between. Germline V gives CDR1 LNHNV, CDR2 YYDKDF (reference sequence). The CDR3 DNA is TGTGCCACCAGCAGAGTAGCGGCCGCAGGGACCCAGTACTTC. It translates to CATSRVAAAGTQYF.

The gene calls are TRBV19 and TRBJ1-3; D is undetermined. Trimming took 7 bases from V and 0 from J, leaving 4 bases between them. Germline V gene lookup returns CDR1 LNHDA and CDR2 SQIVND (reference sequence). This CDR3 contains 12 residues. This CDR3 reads CASKASGNTIYF. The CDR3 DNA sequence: TGTGCCAGTAAGGCCTCTGGAAACACCATATATTTT.

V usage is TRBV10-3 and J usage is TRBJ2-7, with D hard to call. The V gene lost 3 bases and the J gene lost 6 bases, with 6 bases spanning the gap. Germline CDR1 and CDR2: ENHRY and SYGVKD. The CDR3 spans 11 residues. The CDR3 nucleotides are TGTGCCATCAGTGACGTGGGCGAGCAGTACTTC. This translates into CAISDVGEQYF.